What follows describes a single T cell receptor beta chain. Per the original data handling: For nucleated cells, counts were estimated from reference gene primer amplification. TCRdb's table, derived via immunoSEQ multiplex PCR, lists solely in-frame clones and lacks some. The D gene and trimming were derived from the DNA, and the V and J assignments and clone size from that table. Of some 390,000 clones listed, more than 75% are singletons. CDR3 length: 17 residues. Germline V gene lookup returns CDR1 MNHNY and CDR2 SVGAGI (reference sequence). J was trimmed by 0 bases and V by 5 bases; bases with no gene match: 12. The sample comes from a study of blood T cell repertoires in COVID-19.

The material sequenced was peripheral blood. The V and J genes are TRBV6-6 and TRBJ2-7; TRBD2 matches 8 bases. The receptor was derived from a human donor in a cohort sampled during active COVID-19. This chain's CDR3 is CASSRASGSPISYEQYF. The CDR3 DNA follows: TGTGCCAGCAGTCGAGCCAGCGGGAGTCCGATCTCCTACGAGCAGTACTTC.